The next 21 T cell receptor beta chains were all read from a single sample in a study of T cells after posttransplantation cyclophosphamide. This table comes from immunoSEQ multiplex PCR, and its TCRdb copy is limited to in-frame clones, with some not included. The profile shows some 47,000 clones, 85% to 90% of them singletons. The sample was PBMCs. The receptors were sampled from a man in his thirties or forties with a blood cancer, CMV-positive, and with a related stem cell donor.

The V gene is TRBV9, the J gene TRBJ2-5, with D perhaps TRBD1 (6 bases). The germline V gene has CDR1 SGDLS and CDR2 YYNGEE. CDR3 length: 13 residues. Trimming removed 3 bases at V and 3 bases at J, with 9 bases between. CDR3 bases: TGTGCCAGCAGCGACCGGACAGAAGAGACCCAGTACTTC. Its protein product is CASSDRTEETQYF.

The chain employs TRBV7-7 and TRBJ1-1; 11 bases are a match to TRBD1. Looked up from germline, CDR1 is SSHAT and CDR2 is FNYEAQ (reference sequence). Germline trimming cut 3 bases from V and 1 base from J; bases unmatched to any gene: 16. This CDR3 contains 20 residues. The chain's CDR3 is CASSFRARVCGTGGNTEAFF. In DNA, the CDR3 is TGTGCCAGCAGCTTTAGGGCACGCGTGTGCGGGACAGGGGGGAACACTGAAGCTTTCTTT.

The chain employs TRBV2 and TRBJ2-3; D uncertain. V lost 7 bases and J 1 base, leaving 15 bases between the germline ends. Germline V gene data show CDR1 as SNHLY and CDR2 as FYNNEI. The CDR3 length is 15 residues. The CDR3 reads CASKRTRYGTDTQYF. In nucleotides, the CDR3 is TGTGCCAGCAAGCGTACGCGTTATGGCACAGATACGCAGTATTTT.

Comment on this clone: At one end, the junction sequence differs from germline, possibly due to a read error. This chain uses TRBV5-6 with TRBJ1-4, with 12 nucleotides matching TRBD1. There are 13 residues in the CDR3. The germline V gene encodes CDR1 SGHDT and CDR2 YYEEEE. CDR3: CASSYGTGGVWLF. In nucleotides, the CDR3 is TGTGCCAGCAGCTACGGGACAGGGGGCGTCTGGCTTTTT. The entire variable domain, with the rest obtained from reference TRBV5-6 and TRBJ1-4, is as follows: DAGVTQSPTHLIKTRGQQVTLRCSPKSGHDTVSWYQQALGQGPQFIFQYYEEEERQRGNFPDRFSGHQFPNYSSELNVNALLLGDSALYLCASSYGTGGVWLFGSGTQLSVL.

The CDR3 reads CASSLFNQGYETQYF. The CDR3 coding sequence is TGTGCCAGCAGTTTATTTAACCAGGGATATGAGACCCAGTACTTC. This chain connects TRBV27 to TRBJ2-5; the D gene is possibly TRBD1 (5 bases). CDR3 size: 15 residues. CDR1 and CDR2 from the germline V gene are MNHEY and SMNVEV (reference sequence). With 1 base removed from V and 5 bases from J, the gap between germline ends came to 14 bases.

The V gene is TRBV27, the J gene TRBJ1-2; tentatively, D is TRBD1 (5 bases). V was trimmed by 2 bases and J by 8 bases, leaving 12 bases between them. The CDR3 consists of 13 residues. Germline CDR1 reads MNHEY; CDR2 reads SMNVEV (reference sequence). CDR3 DNA sequence: TGTGCCAGCAGTTTAAAGTCCAGGGAAGGCTACACCTTC. Its translation is CASSLKSREGYTF.

The chain couples TRBV10-1 to TRBJ1-2; D is perhaps TRBD1 (5 bases). V dropped 2 bases and J dropped 3 bases, with 16 bases sitting between them. The CDR3 sequence is 16 residues long. CDR1 WNHNN and CDR2 SYGVQD come from the germline V gene (reference sequence). Written as DNA, the CDR3 is TGCGCCAGCAGTGAGGGTCGGGGGGGAGAAGACTATGGCTACACCTTC. It translates to CASSEGRGGEDYGYTF.

This chain uses TRBV7-9 with TRBJ1-3; D unresolved. V was shortened by 7 bases and J by 4 bases, with 8 bases between the two germline ends. Germline values: CDR1 SEHNR, CDR2 FQNEAQ (reference sequence). This CDR3 has 12 amino acids. The chain's CDR3 is CASTSTGNTIYF. CDR3 in DNA: TGTGCCAGCACCTCTACCGGAAACACCATATATTTT. Together with reference TRBV7-9 and TRBJ1-3, the CDR3 gives the full variable domain: DTGVSQNPRHKITKRGQNVTFRCDPISEHNRLYWYRQTLGQGPEFLTYFQNEAQLEKSRLLSDRFSAERPKGSFSTLEIQRTEQGDSAMYLCASTSTGNTIYFGEGSWLTVV.

The gene calls are TRBV19 and TRBJ2-6; 10 bases line up with TRBD1. The CDR3 is made up of 16 amino acids. Germline trimming cut 5 bases from V and 4 bases from J; bases unmatched to any gene: 5. Per the germline V gene, CDR1 is LNHDA and CDR2 is SQIVND (reference sequence). The CDR3 is CASSLTGGGGANVLTF. CDR3 sequence (DNA): TGTGCCAGTAGTTTGACAGGGGGCGGAGGGGCCAACGTCCTGACTTTC. Variable domain in full (rest from reference TRBV19 and TRBJ2-6): DGGITQSPKYLFRKEGQNVTLSCEQNLNHDAMYWYRQDPGQGLRLIYYSQIVNDFQKGDIAEGYSVSREKKESFPLTVTSAQKNPTAFYLCASSLTGGGGANVLTFGAGSRLTVL.

The V and J genes are TRBV21-1 and TRBJ2-3; the tabulated D call, TRBD2, remains unverified against the DNA. TRBV21-1 is a known pseudogene. CDR3 length equals 15 residues. CDR3 DNA: TGTGCCAGCAGCAAAACGGGACTAGGAACAGATACGCAGTATTTT. Translating it yields CASSKTGLGTDTQYF.

V gene TRBV18 combines with J gene TRBJ2-1, with 9 bases aligning to TRBD1. Germline-derived CDR1 and CDR2 are KGHSH and LQKENI. Germline trimming cut 6 bases from V and 8 bases from J; bases unmatched to any gene: 5. The CDR3 consists of 13 residues. The CDR3 DNA follows: TGTGCCAGCTCCCCGGACAGGGGCGATGAGCAGTTCTTC. This codes for CASSPDRGDEQFF.

This chain connects TRBV27 to TRBJ1-1, with TRBD1 as a possible D gene (5 bases). CDR3 length: 16 residues. Germline CDR1 and CDR2: MNHEY and SMNVEV (reference sequence). V gave up 6 bases and J gave up 1 base, with 18 bases separating them. The CDR3 nucleotides read TGTGCCAGCAGGAAAGCAGGGTTCGGCCGGAACACTGAAGCTTTCTTT. This gives the protein CASRKAGFGRNTEAFF.

CDR3 in amino acids: CASSRDLGHEQYF. The DNA for the CDR3 is TGTGCCAGCAGCCGGGACTTGGGCCACGAGCAGTACTTC. The chain combines TRBV7-7 with TRBJ2-7; D is perhaps TRBD2 (6 bases). This CDR3 region has 13 residues. Trimming took off 5 bases at V and 5 bases at J, with 13 bases between the two ends. Germline lookup yields CDR1 SSHAT and CDR2 FNYEAQ (reference sequence). The full variable domain, in which reference TRBV7-7 and TRBJ2-7 provide the parts outside the CDR3, is GAGVSQSPRYKVTKRGQDVTLRCDPISSHATLYWYQQALGQGPEFLTYFNYEAQPDKSGLPSDRFSAERPEGSISTLTIQRTEQRDSAMYRCASSRDLGHEQYFGPGTRLTVT.

This chain links TRBV7-9 with TRBJ2-7, with D possibly matching TRBD1 (6 bases). This CDR3 is built from 14 residues. Trimming left V 5 bases short and J 1 base short, with 12 bases between. CDR1 SEHNR and CDR2 FQNEAQ come from the germline V gene (reference sequence). This CDR3 reads CASSARTASYEQYF. The CDR3 nucleotides read TGTGCCAGCAGCGCACGGACAGCTTCCTACGAGCAGTACTTC.

The chain joins TRBV9 to TRBJ1-1; unclear D gene. In germline, CDR1 is SGDLS, CDR2 YYNGEE. Between the trimmed V and J ends, which lost 0 bases and 0 bases, there was a span of 9 bases. The CDR3 is 15 residues long. CDR3 amino acids: CASSVDPYMNTEAFF. The CDR3 nucleotides read TGTGCCAGCAGCGTAGATCCGTATATGAACACTGAAGCTTTCTTT.

The chain is built from TRBV28 and TRBJ1-2; 8 bases match TRBD1. Germline CDR1 is MDHEN and CDR2 is SYDVKM. V shed 6 bases and J 4 bases; nucleotides not matched to a gene: 10. CDR3 length: 15 residues. The CDR3 here is CASSPGQGGAYGYTF. The CDR3 coding sequence is TGTGCCAGCAGCCCCGGACAGGGTGGGGCCTATGGCTACACCTTC.

The chain employs TRBV4-2 and TRBJ2-7, with TRBD2 as a possible D gene (6 bases). The germline V gene has CDR1 LGHNA and CDR2 YNFKEQ. CDR3 length: 14 residues. V gave up 1 base and J gave up 5 bases, with 12 bases separating them. CDR3 sequence: CASSQGDFPDEQYF. In DNA, the CDR3 is TGTGCCAGCAGCCAAGGGGACTTCCCTGACGAGCAGTACTTC.

The chain links TRBV7-9 to TRBJ2-7, with 9 bases that match TRBD1. Looked up from germline, CDR1 is SEHNR and CDR2 is FQNEAQ (reference sequence). CDR3 length: 14 residues. Trimming took 5 bases from V and 5 from J; bases not matched to a gene: 7. The CDR3 is CASSQTGGFDEQYF. The CDR3 DNA follows: TGTGCCAGCAGCCAGACAGGGGGGTTTGACGAGCAGTACTTC.

The V and J genes are TRBV27 and TRBJ2-1, with TRBD1 matching 9 bases. This CDR3 comprises 16 residues. V dropped 1 base and J dropped 7; count of bases not matched to a gene: 8. The germline V gene has CDR1 MNHEY and CDR2 SMNVEV (reference sequence). Here the CDR3 DNA reads TGTGCCAGCAGTTTATTGGGACAGGGTTGGTCAAATGAGCAGTTCTTC. The encoded protein is CASSLLGQGWSNEQFF.

The rearrangement links TRBV5-1 to TRBJ2-2; the D gene is possibly TRBD2 (6 bases). This CDR3 spans 16 amino acids. CDR1 is SGHRS and CDR2 is YFSETQ in the germline V gene. V was pared by 4 bases and J by 0 bases, with 13 bases between. The CDR3 reads CASSETGDPNTGELFF. The DNA for the CDR3 is TGCGCCAGCAGCGAGACGGGGGACCCGAACACCGGGGAGCTGTTTTTT.

This clone was seen once. The CDR3 nucleotides are TGTGCCTGGAGGGACTGGTTAGCCTACGAGCAGTACTTC. It specifies CAWRDWLAYEQYF. The chain carries TRBV30 and TRBJ2-7; the D gene is possibly TRBD2 (5 bases). The V gene lost 3 bases and the J gene lost 2 bases, with 11 bases spanning the gap. Per the germline V gene, CDR1 is GTSNPN and CDR2 is SVGIG (reference sequence). The CDR3 is made up of 13 amino acids.